This T cell receptor (beta chain) stems from a study of cytomegalovirus exposure and HLA in healthy donors. General study points: In a later analysis, HLA-associated beta chains showed higher expansion and lower generation probabilities than comparable chains. Listed as cytomegalovirus-associated were over 150 TCR beta chains.

Regarding this clone: Its antigen is currently unknown.

Healthy donors of bone marrow made up the group. Germline values: CDR1 SGHVS, CDR2 FQNEAQ. There are 15 residues in the CDR3. J was trimmed by 5 bases and V by 2 bases; bases with no gene match: 7. It was with 60 Vbeta and 13 Jbeta primers that the PCR ran. Sequencing used immunoSEQ multiplex PCR; TCRdb keeps in-frame clones, though not all of them. The table has 110,000 or so clones, about 80% seen once; the top ten hold 5.4%. The source of this sequence is a woman in her thirties in good health and CMV-seropositive. The sample consisted of PBMCs. V is TRBV7-8 and J is TRBJ1-1, with TRBD1 matching 8 bases. CDR3 DNA: TGTGCCAGCAGCTTACCGCAGGGGGCGAGGACTGAAGCTTTCTTT. This translates into CASSLPQGARTEAFF.